The sequence of this T cell receptor (beta chain) was determined in a study of OX40 agonist ivuxolimab in advanced cancers. Study as a whole: Dose-escalation subjects each had hepatocellular carcinoma, melanoma, renal cell or head and neck cancer. Overall study results and limits: Some patients who did not respond also had low normalized T-cell clonal expansion.

On this clone: Its antigen remains unknown.

Measured with immunoSEQ multiplex PCR; TCRdb has only the in-frame clones, and not every one. In the table there are tens of thousands of clones, 70% to 90% of which are singletons. The CDR3 has 15 residues. V dropped 6 bases and J dropped 5 bases, with 17 bases sitting between them. The germline V gene encodes CDR1 MNHNY and CDR2 SVGAGI (reference sequence). Patients who had autoimmune disease history or got systemic immunosuppression were left out. The clonotype was recovered from an adult with an advanced solid tumor such as melanoma, head and neck, liver or kidney cancer. This rearrangement joins TRBV6-6 to TRBJ2-1, with D possibly matching TRBD2 (7 bases). Sequenced here: CD4+ or CD8+ T cells sorted from blood, sampled in a trial of the OX40 agonist ivuxolimab. The CDR3 nucleotides are TGTGCCAGCAGGGACAGTGGGGGGGCCGACAATGAGCAGTTCTTC. As protein: CASRDSGGADNEQFF.